This TCR beta chain was sequenced for a study of vaccination and CD4 T cells after COVID-19. At the level of the study: As a positive control, some control cultures were given a CEFX pool, while others were given an HIV-1 Nef pool or no peptide.

In this sample, this clonotype turned up a few times. As yet, its antigen is unknown. Specified treatment: approximately 10-day PBMC culture with coronavirus spike peptide pools or control peptides (ViraFEST assay). T cells were expanded with peptide pools, and expanded clonotypes were identified by TCR sequencing. Study outcomes and limitations: Median numbers of SARS-CoV-2-reactive clonotypes increased from approximately 21 to 38 (not a significant change).

Scientists ran DNA taken from cultured CD4+ T cells through the Oncomine TCR Beta short-read assay for sequencing. The source of extracted genomic DNA was cultured CD4+ T cells. Using its own MiXCR run on the PCR reads, TCRdb lists one record per CDR3 protein. The data contain 15,000 to 20,000 distinct CDR3 sequences, 40% to 55% of them singletons. With V trimmed by 5 bases and J by 5 bases, 5 bases remained unmatched. Germline CDR1 and CDR2: MNHEY and SVGEGT. The CDR3 covers 13 residues. The sample was CD4+ T cells from blood, cultured in vitro. The gene calls are TRBV6-2 or TRBV6-3 and TRBJ2-5; 7 positions agree with TRBD2. This receptor was identified in a human donor who had recovered from COVID-19. CDR3 DNA: TGTGCCAGCAGTAGCGGGGAAGTGGAGACCCAGTACTTC. As protein: CASSSGEVETQYF.